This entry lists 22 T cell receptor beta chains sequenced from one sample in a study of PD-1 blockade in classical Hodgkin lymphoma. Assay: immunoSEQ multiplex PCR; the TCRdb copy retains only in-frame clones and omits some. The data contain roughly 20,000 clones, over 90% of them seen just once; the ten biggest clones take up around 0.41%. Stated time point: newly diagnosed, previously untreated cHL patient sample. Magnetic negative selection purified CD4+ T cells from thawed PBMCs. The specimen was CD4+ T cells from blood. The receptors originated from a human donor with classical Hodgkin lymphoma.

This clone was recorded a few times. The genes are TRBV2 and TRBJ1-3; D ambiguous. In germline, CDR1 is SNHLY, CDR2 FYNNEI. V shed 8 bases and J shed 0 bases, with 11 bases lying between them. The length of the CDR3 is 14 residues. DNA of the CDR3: TGTGCCAGCTGCTACAGTCGCTCTGGAAACACCATATATTTT. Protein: CASCYSRSGNTIYF.

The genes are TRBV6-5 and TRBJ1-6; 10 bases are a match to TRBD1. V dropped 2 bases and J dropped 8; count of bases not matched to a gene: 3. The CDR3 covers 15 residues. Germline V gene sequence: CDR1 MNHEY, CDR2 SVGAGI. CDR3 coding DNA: TGTGCCAGCAGTTACACCGGGACAGGGGATTCACCCCTCCACTTT. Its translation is CASSYTGTGDSPLHF.

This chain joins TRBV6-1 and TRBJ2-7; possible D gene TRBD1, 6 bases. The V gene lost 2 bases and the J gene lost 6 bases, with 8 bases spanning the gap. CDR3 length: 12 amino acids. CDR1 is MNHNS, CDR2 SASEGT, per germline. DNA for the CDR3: TGTGCCAGCAGTGAATGGGGGCGCGAGCAGTACTTC. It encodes CASSEWGREQYF.

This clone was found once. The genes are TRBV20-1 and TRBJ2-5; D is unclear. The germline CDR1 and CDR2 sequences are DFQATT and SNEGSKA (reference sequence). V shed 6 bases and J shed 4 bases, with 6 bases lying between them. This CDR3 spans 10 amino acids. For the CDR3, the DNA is TGCAGTGCCCTTGGAGAGACCCAGTACTTC. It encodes CSALGETQYF.

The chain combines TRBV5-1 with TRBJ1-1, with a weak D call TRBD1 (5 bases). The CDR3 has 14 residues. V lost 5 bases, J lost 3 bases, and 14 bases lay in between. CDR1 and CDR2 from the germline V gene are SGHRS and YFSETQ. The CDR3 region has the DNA TGCGCCAGCAGTCGGATGGGGGGAGACACTGAAGCTTTCTTT. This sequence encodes CASSRMGGDTEAFF.

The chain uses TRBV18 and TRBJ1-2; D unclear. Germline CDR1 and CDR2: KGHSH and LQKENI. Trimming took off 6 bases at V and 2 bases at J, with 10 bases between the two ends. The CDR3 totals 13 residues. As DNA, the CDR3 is TGTGCCAGCTCCCCCACAGAGAACTATGGCTACACCTTC. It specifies CASSPTENYGYTF. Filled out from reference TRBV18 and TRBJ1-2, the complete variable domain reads NAGVMQNPRHLVRRRGQEARLRCSPMKGHSHVYWYRQLPEEGLKFMVYLQKENIIDESGMPKERFSAEFPKEGPSILRIQQVVRGDSAAYFCASSPTENYGYTFGSGTRLTVV.

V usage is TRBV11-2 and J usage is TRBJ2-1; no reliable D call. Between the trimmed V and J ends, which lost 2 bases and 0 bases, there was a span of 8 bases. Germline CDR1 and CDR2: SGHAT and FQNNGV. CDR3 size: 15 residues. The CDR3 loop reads CASSLMSPSYNEQFF. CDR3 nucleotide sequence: TGTGCCAGCAGCTTAATGAGCCCCTCCTACAATGAGCAGTTCTTC.

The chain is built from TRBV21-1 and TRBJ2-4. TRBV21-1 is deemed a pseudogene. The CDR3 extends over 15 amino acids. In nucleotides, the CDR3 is TGTGCCAGCAGCAAACCCCCTGGTAGTTGGGACATTCAGTACTTC. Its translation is CASSKPPGSWDIQYF.

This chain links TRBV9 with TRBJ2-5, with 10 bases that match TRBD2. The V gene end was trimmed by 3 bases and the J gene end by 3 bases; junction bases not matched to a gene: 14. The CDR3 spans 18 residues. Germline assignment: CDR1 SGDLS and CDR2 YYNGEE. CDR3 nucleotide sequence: TGTGCCAGCAGCGGGATAATAGCGGGGGGATTGGATGAAGAGACCCAGTACTTC. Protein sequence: CASSGIIAGGLDEETQYF.

The CDR3 sequence: CASSEQENNEQFF. CDR3 coding DNA: TGTGCCAGCAGTGAACAGGAGAACAATGAGCAGTTCTTC. The V gene is TRBV2, the J gene TRBJ2-1, with D unresolved. CDR3 size: 13 residues. Germline V gene sequence: CDR1 SNHLY, CDR2 FYNNEI. The V and J ends lost 2 bases and 5 bases respectively, with 7 bases between them.

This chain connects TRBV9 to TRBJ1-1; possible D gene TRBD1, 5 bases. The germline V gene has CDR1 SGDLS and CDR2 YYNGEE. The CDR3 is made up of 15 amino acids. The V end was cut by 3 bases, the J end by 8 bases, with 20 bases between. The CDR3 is CASSGEVRGQGEAFF. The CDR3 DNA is TGTGCCAGCAGCGGAGAGGTGAGAGGGCAGGGCGAAGCTTTCTTT.

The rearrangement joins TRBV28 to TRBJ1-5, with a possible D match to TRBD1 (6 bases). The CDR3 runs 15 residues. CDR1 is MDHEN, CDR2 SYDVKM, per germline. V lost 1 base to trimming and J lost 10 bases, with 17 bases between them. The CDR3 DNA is TGTGCCAGCAGTTTATTCGGCAGGGGTAATGCACCCCAGCATTTT. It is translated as CASSLFGRGNAPQHF.

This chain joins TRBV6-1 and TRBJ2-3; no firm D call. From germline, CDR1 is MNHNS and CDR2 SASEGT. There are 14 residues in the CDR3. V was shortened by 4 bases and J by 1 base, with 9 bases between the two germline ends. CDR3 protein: CASSGRVGTDTQYF. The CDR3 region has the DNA TGTGCCAGCAGTGGACGGGTAGGCACAGATACGCAGTATTTT.

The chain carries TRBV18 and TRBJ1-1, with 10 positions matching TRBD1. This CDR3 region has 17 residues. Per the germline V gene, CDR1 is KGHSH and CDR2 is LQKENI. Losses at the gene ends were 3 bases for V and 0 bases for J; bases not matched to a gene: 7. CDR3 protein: CASSPRQGATMNTEAFF. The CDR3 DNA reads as TGTGCCAGCTCACCGAGACAGGGGGCTACTATGAACACTGAAGCTTTCTTT.

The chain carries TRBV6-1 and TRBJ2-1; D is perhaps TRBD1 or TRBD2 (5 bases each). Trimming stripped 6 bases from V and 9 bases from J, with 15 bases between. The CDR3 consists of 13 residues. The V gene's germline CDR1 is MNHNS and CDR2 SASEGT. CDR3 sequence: CASRSWGTGEQFF. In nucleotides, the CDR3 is TGTGCCAGCAGGTCCTGGGGGACGGGTGAGCAGTTCTTC.

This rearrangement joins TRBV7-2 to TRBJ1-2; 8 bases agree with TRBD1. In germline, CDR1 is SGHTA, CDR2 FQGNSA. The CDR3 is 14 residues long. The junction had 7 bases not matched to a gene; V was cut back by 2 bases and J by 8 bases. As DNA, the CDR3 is TGTGCCAGCAGCTTAAGTCAGGGGGCGAGGGGCTACACCTTC. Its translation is CASSLSQGARGYTF.

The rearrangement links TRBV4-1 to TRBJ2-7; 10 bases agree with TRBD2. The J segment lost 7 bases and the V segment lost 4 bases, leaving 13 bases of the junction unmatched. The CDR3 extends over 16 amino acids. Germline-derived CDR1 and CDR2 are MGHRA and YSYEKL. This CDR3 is CASSRGQAGGTLEQYF. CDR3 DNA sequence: TGCGCCAGCAGCCGGGGTCAAGCGGGAGGGACCCTAGAGCAGTACTTC.

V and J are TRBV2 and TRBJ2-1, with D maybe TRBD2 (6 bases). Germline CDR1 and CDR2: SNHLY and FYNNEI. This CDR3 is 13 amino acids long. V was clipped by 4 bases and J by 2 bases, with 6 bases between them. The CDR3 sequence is CASSGLAYNEQFF. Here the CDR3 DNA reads TGTGCCAGCAGTGGACTAGCCTACAATGAGCAGTTCTTC.

CDR3 coding DNA: TGTGCCGCTGGGGGGGGATCCTCCTACGAGCAGTACTTC. Protein sequence: CAAGGGSSYEQYF. The genes are TRBV5-4 and TRBJ2-5; the match to TRBD2 covers 7 bases. The better agreement between TRBJ2-7 and the DNA end casts doubt on the J call. This CDR3 contains 13 residues. Germline V gene lookup returns CDR1 SGHNT and CDR2 YYREEE (reference sequence).

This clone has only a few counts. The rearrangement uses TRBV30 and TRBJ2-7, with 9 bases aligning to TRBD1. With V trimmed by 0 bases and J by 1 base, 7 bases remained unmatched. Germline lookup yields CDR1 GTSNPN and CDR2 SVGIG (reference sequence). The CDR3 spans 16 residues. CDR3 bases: TGTGCCTGGAGTGTCCCGGGACAGGGACGATCCTACGAGCAGTACTTC. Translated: CAWSVPGQGRSYEQYF.

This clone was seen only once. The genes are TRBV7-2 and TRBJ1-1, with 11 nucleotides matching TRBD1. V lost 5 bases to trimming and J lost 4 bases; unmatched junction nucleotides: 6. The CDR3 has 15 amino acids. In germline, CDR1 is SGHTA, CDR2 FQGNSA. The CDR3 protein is CASSPTDRGPTEAFF. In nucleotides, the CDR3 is TGTGCCAGCAGCCCCACGGACAGGGGGCCCACTGAAGCTTTCTTT. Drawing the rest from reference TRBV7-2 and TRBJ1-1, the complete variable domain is GAGVSQSPSNKVTEKGKDVELRCDPISGHTALYWYRQSLGQGLEFLIYFQGNSAPDKSGLPSDRFSAERTGGSVSTLTIQRTQQEDSAVYLCASSPTDRGPTEAFFGQGTRLTVV.

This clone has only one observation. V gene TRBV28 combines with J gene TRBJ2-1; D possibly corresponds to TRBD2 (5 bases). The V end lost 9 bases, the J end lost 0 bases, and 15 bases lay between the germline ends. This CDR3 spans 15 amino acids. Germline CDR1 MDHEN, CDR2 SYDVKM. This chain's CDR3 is CASKRAGSSYNEQFF. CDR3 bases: TGTGCCAGTAAACGCGCGGGTAGCTCCTACAATGAGCAGTTCTTC.